What follows is one T cell receptor (beta chain) and its context. The antigen is not known. The data were taken from a study of cytomegalovirus exposure and HLA in healthy donors. General study findings and limits: Donor immune exposure was known only as CMV serostatus.

The PCR made use of 60 Vbeta and 13 Jbeta primers. Profiled with immunoSEQ multiplex PCR; TCRdb holds only in-frame clones, not every one. This sample has 150,000 to 200,000 clones; about four fifths occur once, and the top ten carry 4.8%. This CDR3 contains 15 residues. Germline loops: CDR1 PRHDT, CDR2 FYEKMQ (reference sequence). Trimming stripped 5 bases from V and 0 bases from J, with 10 bases between. Sequenced sample: PBMCs. This chain joins TRBV13 and TRBJ2-2; D possibly corresponds to TRBD1 (6 bases). The sequence was obtained from a girl aged 10 to 17 in good health and CMV-seropositive. CDR3 bases: TGTGCCAGCAGCGCGAGACAGGCGAACACCGGGGAGCTGTTTTTT. It specifies CASSARQANTGELFF. The entire variable domain, with the rest obtained from reference TRBV13 and TRBJ2-2, is as follows: AAGVIQSPRHLIKEKRETATLKCYPIPRHDTVYWYQQGPGQDPQFLISFYEKMQSDKGSIPDRFSAQQFSDYHSELNMSSLELGDSALYFCASSARQANTGELFFGEGSRLTVL.